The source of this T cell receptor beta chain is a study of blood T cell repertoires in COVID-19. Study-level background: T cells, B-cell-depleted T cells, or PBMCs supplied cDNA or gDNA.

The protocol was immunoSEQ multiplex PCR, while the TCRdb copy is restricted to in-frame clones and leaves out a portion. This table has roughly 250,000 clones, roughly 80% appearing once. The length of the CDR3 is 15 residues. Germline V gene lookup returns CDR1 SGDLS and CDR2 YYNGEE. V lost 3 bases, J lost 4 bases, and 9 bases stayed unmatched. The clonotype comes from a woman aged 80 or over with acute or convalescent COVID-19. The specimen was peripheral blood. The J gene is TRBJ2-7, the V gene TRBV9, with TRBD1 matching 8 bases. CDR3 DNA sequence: TGTGCCAGCAGCGCCGGGACAGGAGGAAGATACGAGCAGTACTTC. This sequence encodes CASSAGTGGRYEQYF.